This entry describes one T cell receptor beta chain. The antigen is not known. The length of the CDR3 is 16 residues. From germline, CDR1 is MNHEY and CDR2 SMNVEV (reference sequence). Trimming at V came to 5 bases and at J to 4 bases, leaving 7 bases not matched to a gene. The source of the sample is a study of T cells after yellow fever vaccination. Study observations and caveats: The secondary response showed a weaker magnitude and a faster peak, day 5 versus 15.

Researchers made TCR cDNA using 5'RACE template switching, and this step added a universal primer site and UMIs. TCRdb ran MiXCR on the 5' RACE reads and lists one entry per CDR3 protein. The sample contains around 400,000 distinct CDR3 sequences, roughly 11% of which appear only once. This receptor was identified in a man aged 18 to 29 who received the YFV17D yellow fever vaccine. The chain combines TRBV27 with TRBJ2-3; TRBD1 matches 12 bases. The material sequenced was PBMCs, taken on the day of the first yellow fever vaccination. The CDR3 DNA sequence: TGTGCCAGCAGTCCGCGGGACAGGGGGCGCCCAGATACGCAGTATTTT. Its protein is CASSPRDRGRPDTQYF.